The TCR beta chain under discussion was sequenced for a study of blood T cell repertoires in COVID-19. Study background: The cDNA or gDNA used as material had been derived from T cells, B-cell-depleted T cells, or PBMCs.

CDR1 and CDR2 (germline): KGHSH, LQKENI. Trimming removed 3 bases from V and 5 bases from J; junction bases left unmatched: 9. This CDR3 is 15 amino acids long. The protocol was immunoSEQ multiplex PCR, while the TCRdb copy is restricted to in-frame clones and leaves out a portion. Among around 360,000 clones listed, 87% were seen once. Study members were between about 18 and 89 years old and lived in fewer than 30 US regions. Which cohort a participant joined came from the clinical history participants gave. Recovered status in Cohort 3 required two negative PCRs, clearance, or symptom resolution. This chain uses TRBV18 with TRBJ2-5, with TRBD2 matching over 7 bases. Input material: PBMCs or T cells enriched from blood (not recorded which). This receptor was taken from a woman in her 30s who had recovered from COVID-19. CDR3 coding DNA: TGTGCCAGCTCACCCTGGGAGGGAGCGGTGGAGACCCAGTACTTC. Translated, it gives CASSPWEGAVETQYF.